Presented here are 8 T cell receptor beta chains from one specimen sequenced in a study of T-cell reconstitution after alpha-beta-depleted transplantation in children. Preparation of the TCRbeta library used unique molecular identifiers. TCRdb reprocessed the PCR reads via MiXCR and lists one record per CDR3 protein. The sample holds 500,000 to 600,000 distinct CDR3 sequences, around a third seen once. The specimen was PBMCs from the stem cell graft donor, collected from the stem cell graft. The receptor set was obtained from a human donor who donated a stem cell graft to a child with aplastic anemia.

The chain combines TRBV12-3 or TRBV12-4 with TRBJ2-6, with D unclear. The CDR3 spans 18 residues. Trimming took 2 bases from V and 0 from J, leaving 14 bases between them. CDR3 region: CASSLIPLTGSGANVLTF. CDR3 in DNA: TGTGCCAGCAGTTTAATCCCCCTAACGGGCTCTGGGGCCAACGTCCTGACTTTC.

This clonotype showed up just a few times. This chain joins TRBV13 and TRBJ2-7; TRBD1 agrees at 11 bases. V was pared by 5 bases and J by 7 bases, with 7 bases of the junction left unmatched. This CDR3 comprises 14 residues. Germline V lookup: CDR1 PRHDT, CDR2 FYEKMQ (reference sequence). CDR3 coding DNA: TGTGCCAGCAGCCTCGGGACAGGGGGTGGGGAGCAGTACTTC. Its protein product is CASSLGTGGGEQYF.

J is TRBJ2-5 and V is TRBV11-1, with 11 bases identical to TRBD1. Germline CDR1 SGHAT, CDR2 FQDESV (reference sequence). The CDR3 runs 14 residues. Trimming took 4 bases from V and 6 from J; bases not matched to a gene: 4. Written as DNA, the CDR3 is TGTGCCAGCAGCTGGACAGGGGGCGGAAAGACCCAGTACTTC. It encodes CASSWTGGGKTQYF.

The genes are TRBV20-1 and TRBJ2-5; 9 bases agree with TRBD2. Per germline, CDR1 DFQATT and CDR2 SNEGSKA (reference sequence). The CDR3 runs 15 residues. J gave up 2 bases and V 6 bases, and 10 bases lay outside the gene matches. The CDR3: CSATTSGGGQETQYF. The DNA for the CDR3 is TGCAGTGCGACGACTAGCGGAGGGGGGCAAGAGACCCAGTACTTC.

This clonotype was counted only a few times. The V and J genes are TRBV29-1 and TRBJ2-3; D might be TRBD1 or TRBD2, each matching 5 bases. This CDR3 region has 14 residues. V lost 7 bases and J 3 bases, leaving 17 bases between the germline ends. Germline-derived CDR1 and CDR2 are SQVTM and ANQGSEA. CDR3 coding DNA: TGCAGCGCCACCGGGTACGGGGCGACAGATACGCAGTATTTT. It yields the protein CSATGYGATDTQYF.

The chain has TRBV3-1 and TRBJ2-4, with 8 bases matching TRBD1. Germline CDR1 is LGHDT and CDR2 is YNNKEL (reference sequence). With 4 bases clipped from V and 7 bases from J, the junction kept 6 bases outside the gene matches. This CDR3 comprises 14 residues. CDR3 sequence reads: CASSPIRQGNIQYF. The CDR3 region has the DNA TGTGCCAGCAGCCCCATAAGACAGGGGAACATTCAGTACTTC.

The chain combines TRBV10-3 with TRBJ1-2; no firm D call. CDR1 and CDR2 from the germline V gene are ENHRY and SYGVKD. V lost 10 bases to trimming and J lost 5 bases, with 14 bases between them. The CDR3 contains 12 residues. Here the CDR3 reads CATTPDQYGYTF. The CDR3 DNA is TGTGCCACCACGCCTGACCAATATGGCTACACCTTC.

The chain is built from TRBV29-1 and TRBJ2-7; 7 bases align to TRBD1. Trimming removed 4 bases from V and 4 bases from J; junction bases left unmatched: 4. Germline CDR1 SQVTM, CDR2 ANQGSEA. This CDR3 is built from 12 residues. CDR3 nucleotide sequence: TGCAGCGTTGGGGGACAGAAATACGAGCAGTACTTC. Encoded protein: CSVGGQKYEQYF.